This TCR beta chain was retrieved from a study of shared clonotypes between healthy human individuals. Study-level findings and limits: Relative to memory subsets, naive subsets generally showed larger estimated richness. Sequencing of the sorted subsets was shown by rarefaction to be incomplete despite large depth.

Naive CD8 cells, CD45RO-negative and positively selected for CCR7, excluded terminally differentiated effector memory CD45RA+ cells. Clones were sequenced by immunoSEQ multiplex PCR, and TCRdb holds only the in-frame ones, with some missing. The data hold hundreds of thousands of clones, with 85% to 95% observed a single time. About this clone: Its antigen remains unidentified.

The CDR3 length is 17 residues. Trimming pared 0 bases from V and 7 bases from J, leaving 17 bases between. CDR1 is SGHRS, CDR2 YFSETQ, per germline. V and J are TRBV5-1 and TRBJ1-6, with D perhaps matching TRBD1 (6 bases). The sequenced sample consisted of naive CD8+ T cells sorted from blood. This TCR was sampled from a woman in her thirties in good health. DNA of the CDR3: TGCGCCAGCAGCTTGGGACAGGCATCGGGGCAGAATTCACCCCTCCACTTT. Translation gives CASSLGQASGQNSPLHF.